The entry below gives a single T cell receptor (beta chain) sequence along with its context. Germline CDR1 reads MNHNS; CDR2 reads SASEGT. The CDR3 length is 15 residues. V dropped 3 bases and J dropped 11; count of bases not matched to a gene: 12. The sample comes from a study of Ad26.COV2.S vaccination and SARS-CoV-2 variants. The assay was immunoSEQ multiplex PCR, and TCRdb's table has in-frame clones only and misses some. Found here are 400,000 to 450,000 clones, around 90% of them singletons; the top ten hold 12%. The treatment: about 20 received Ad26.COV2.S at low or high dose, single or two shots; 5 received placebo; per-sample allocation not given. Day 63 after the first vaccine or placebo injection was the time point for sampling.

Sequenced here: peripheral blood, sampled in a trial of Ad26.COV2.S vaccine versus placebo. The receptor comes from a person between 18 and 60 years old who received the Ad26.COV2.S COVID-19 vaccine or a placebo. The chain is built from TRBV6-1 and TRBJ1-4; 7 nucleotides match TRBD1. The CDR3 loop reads CASSDIQGRSKKLFF. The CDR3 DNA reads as TGTGCCAGCAGTGATATACAGGGGAGGTCGAAGAAACTGTTTTTT.